Below are 31 T cell receptor beta chains sequenced from a single sample in a study of OX40 agonist ivuxolimab in advanced cancers. The data were produced by immunoSEQ multiplex PCR, yet TCRdb's version contains in-frame clones alone and is incomplete. Of 30,000 to 45,000 clones listed, roughly 87% are singletons. The sequences come from CD4+ or CD8+ T cells sorted from blood, collected in a trial of the OX40 agonist ivuxolimab. The receptors come from an adult with an advanced solid tumor such as melanoma, head and neck, liver or kidney cancer.

This clone was seen once. V and J are TRBV7-6 and TRBJ2-5, with 9 bases matching TRBD1. This CDR3 has 15 residues. The germline gives CDR1 SGHVS, CDR2 FNYEAQ. V shed 1 base and J 1 base; nucleotides not matched to a gene: 1. CDR3 nucleotides: TGTGCCAGCAGCTTAGGACAGGGGGTCCAAGAGACCCAGTACTTC. This translates into CASSLGQGVQETQYF. Looking up the rest from reference TRBV7-6 and TRBJ2-5 gives the full variable domain: GAGVSQSPRYKVTKRGQDVALRCDPISGHVSLYWYRQALGQGPEFLTYFNYEAQQDKSGLPNDRFSAERPEGSISTLTIQRTEQRDSAMYRCASSLGQGVQETQYFGPGTRLLVL.

There are a few counts of this clone. This chain uses TRBV7-6 with TRBJ2-7; the match to TRBD1 covers 7 bases. Germline CDR1 and CDR2: SGHVS and FNYEAQ. There are 13 residues in the CDR3. J lost 1 base, V lost 4 bases, and 1 base had no gene match. CDR3 amino acids: CASSSQGSYEQYF. As DNA, the CDR3 is TGTGCCAGCAGCTCACAGGGGTCCTACGAGCAGTACTTC.

The chain recombines TRBV4-1 with TRBJ2-7; 11 bases line up with TRBD1. After removal of 4 bases from V and 1 base from J, the junction contained 9 bases not matched to a gene. The CDR3 consists of 17 residues. The germline CDR1 and CDR2 sequences are MGHRA and YSYEKL. CDR3 sequence: CASSPRAGQGVSYEQYF. CDR3 sequence (DNA): TGCGCCAGCAGCCCAAGGGCGGGACAGGGGGTTTCCTACGAGCAGTACTTC.

The V gene is TRBV27, the J gene TRBJ1-1; D may be TRBD1 (5 bases). CDR3 size: 14 residues. Germline V CDR1 and CDR2: MNHEY, SMNVEV (reference sequence). Trimming took off 3 bases at V and 1 base at J, with 9 bases between the two ends. CDR3 DNA sequence: TGTGCCAGCAGTTTTCAAAGGGGGAACACTGAAGCTTTCTTT. As protein: CASSFQRGNTEAFF.

This chain links TRBV7-9 with TRBJ1-1; D call uncertain. V shed 2 bases and J shed 11 bases, with 12 bases lying between them. Germline-derived CDR1 and CDR2 are SEHNR and FQNEAQ (reference sequence). CDR3 size: 12 residues. The CDR3 reads CASSLMGLDAFF. Here the CDR3 DNA reads TGTGCCAGCAGCTTAATGGGGTTGGATGCTTTCTTT.

This rearrangement joins TRBV12-5 to TRBJ1-4, with D maybe TRBD1 (6 bases). V was trimmed by 1 base and J by 0 bases, leaving 15 bases between them. The germline V gene has CDR1 LGHNT and CDR2 FRNRAP. There are 18 residues in the CDR3. In DNA, the CDR3 is TGTGCTAGTGGTTTGGCCCTTCTACAGGGCACAACTAATGAAAAACTGTTTTTT. It yields the protein CASGLALLQGTTNEKLFF.

The chain links TRBV19 to TRBJ2-7; D remains ambiguous. V was pared by 3 bases and J by 6 bases, with 12 bases between. Looked up from germline, CDR1 is LNHDA and CDR2 is SQIVND (reference sequence). The CDR3 loop spans 13 amino acids. The chain's CDR3 is CASSISSQSEQYF. The DNA for the CDR3 is TGTGCCAGTAGTATCTCTTCCCAATCCGAGCAGTACTTC. The whole variable domain, remainder taken from reference TRBV19 and TRBJ2-7, is DGGITQSPKYLFRKEGQNVTLSCEQNLNHDAMYWYRQDPGQGLRLIYYSQIVNDFQKGDIAEGYSVSREKKESFPLTVTSAQKNPTAFYLCASSISSQSEQYFGPGTRLTVT.

The chain has TRBV15 and TRBJ1-5; D is unclear. The ends were cut back, 3 bases at V and 0 bases at J, with 9 bases in the middle. The germline gives CDR1 LNHNV, CDR2 YYDKDF (reference sequence). CDR3 length equals 15 residues. The CDR3 protein is CATSSSLTSNQPQHF. CDR3 sequence (DNA): TGTGCCACCAGCAGTTCCCTGACTAGCAATCAGCCCCAGCATTTT.

The table lists this clone with a count of one. This chain links TRBV2 with TRBJ2-5; 9 bases align to TRBD2. This CDR3 is built from 15 residues. Germline V CDR1 and CDR2: SNHLY, FYNNEI. The V gene end was trimmed by 10 bases and the J gene end by 3 bases; junction bases not matched to a gene: 12. Here the CDR3 DNA reads TGTGCCACCCTAACCGTGGCTAGCGGGGAAGAGACCCAGTACTTC. Translation: CATLTVASGEETQYF.

The rearrangement joins TRBV7-9 to TRBJ2-1; 7 nucleotides match TRBD1. CDR1 is SEHNR, CDR2 FQNEAQ, per germline (reference sequence). The CDR3 consists of 15 residues. Germline trimming cut 5 bases from V and 7 bases from J; bases unmatched to any gene: 11. As DNA, the CDR3 is TGTGCCAGCAGCCTTGACAGGGTAGGGGGAAATGAGCAGTTCTTC. Translation: CASSLDRVGGNEQFF.

This chain uses TRBV5-6 with TRBJ1-2; perhaps TRBD1 as D (6 bases). The CDR3 length is 14 residues. CDR1 is SGHDT and CDR2 is YYEEEE in the germline V gene. V lost 2 bases and J 4 bases, leaving 12 bases between the germline ends. CDR3 residues: CASSFWTARYGYTF. The DNA of the CDR3 is TGTGCCAGCAGCTTCTGGACAGCCCGCTATGGCTACACCTTC.

V gene TRBV11-3 combines with J gene TRBJ1-1; D not certain. CDR1 SGHNT and CDR2 YENEEA come from the germline V gene. Trimming stripped 2 bases from V and 0 bases from J, with 7 bases between. The CDR3 consists of 14 residues. CDR3: CASSLMGMNTEAFF. CDR3 nucleotides: TGTGCCAGCAGCTTAATGGGAATGAACACTGAAGCTTTCTTT.

This clone has more than one count but fewer than ten. The chain recombines TRBV6-1 with TRBJ2-7; tentative D call: TRBD1 (6 bases). The CDR3 runs to 14 residues. Trimming stripped 5 bases from V and 3 bases from J, with 14 bases between. CDR1 is MNHNS, CDR2 SASEGT, per germline. This chain's CDR3 is CASSPRDTNYEQYF. In nucleotides, the CDR3 is TGTGCCAGCAGTCCCCGGGACACGAACTACGAGCAGTACTTC.

About this clone itself: A read error is possible here, since a much larger clone lies one base away. This chain links TRBV19 with TRBJ1-5; TRBD1 agrees at 9 bases. With V trimmed by 2 bases and J by 5 bases, 4 bases remained unmatched. The CDR3 covers 15 residues. The germline V gene encodes CDR1 LNHDA and CDR2 SQIVND (reference sequence). The CDR3 loop is CASSIWTGVDQPQHF. In nucleotides, the CDR3 is TGTGCCAGTAGTATATGGACAGGGGTCGATCAGCCCCAGCATTTT.

This rearrangement joins TRBV5-8 to TRBJ2-5; 11 nucleotides match TRBD1. The assigned J gene may be wrong: the sequence end matches TRBJ2-7 better. This CDR3 spans 14 amino acids. The germline CDR1 and CDR2 sequences are SGHTS and YDEGEE. The CDR3 nucleotides read TGTGCCAGCAGCCCGGACAGGGGGCCGCGCGAGCAGTACTTC. This gives the protein CASSPDRGPREQYF.

This chain uses TRBV7-9 with TRBJ1-4, with D perhaps matching TRBD1 (5 bases). This CDR3 spans 14 amino acids. Germline CDR1 is SEHNR and CDR2 is FQNEAQ (reference sequence). The CDR3 spells CAWGRVSTNEKLFF. CDR3 bases: TGTGCGTGGGGCAGGGTCTCAACTAATGAAAAACTGTTTTTT.

V gene TRBV29-1 combines with J gene TRBJ1-2; 9 bases agree with TRBD1. The CDR3 is 14 residues long. Germline CDR1 and CDR2: SQVTM and ANQGSEA. Trimming at V came to 8 bases and at J to 4 bases, leaving 11 bases not matched to a gene. CDR3 residues: CSLGSGTGSYGYTF. The CDR3 region has the DNA TGCAGCTTAGGATCCGGGACAGGGTCCTATGGCTACACCTTC.

The chain joins TRBV7-6 to TRBJ2-1; 7 bases match TRBD1. The CDR3 is made up of 16 amino acids. Germline trimming cut 5 bases from V and 2 bases from J; bases unmatched to any gene: 9. Germline CDR1 SGHVS, CDR2 FNYEAQ. As DNA, the CDR3 is TGTGCCAGCAGCAGAGGGGAAGGGGGCACCTACAATGAGCAGTTCTTC. Protein: CASSRGEGGTYNEQFF.

The V and J genes are TRBV19 and TRBJ2-3, with D hard to call. V lost 6 bases to trimming and J lost 2 bases, with 3 bases between them. Germline V CDR1 and CDR2: LNHDA, SQIVND (reference sequence). The CDR3 contains 11 residues. The CDR3 region is CASRSTDTQYF. For the CDR3, the DNA is TGTGCCAGTAGATCCACAGATACGCAGTATTTT.

The chain combines TRBV5-6 with TRBJ2-4; D is uncertain. The CDR3 consists of 14 residues. Between the trimmed V and J ends, which lost 1 base and 1 base, there was a span of 6 bases. Germline V gene data show CDR1 as SGHDT and CDR2 as YYEEEE. CDR3 DNA sequence: TGTGCCAGCAGCTTGTTGGCGGCCAAAAACATTCAGTACTTC. It codes for CASSLLAAKNIQYF.

The rearrangement links TRBV4-1 to TRBJ1-5; tentatively, D is TRBD1 (6 bases). V dropped 6 bases and J dropped 0 bases, with 12 bases sitting between them. The CDR3 loop spans 15 amino acids. Germline-derived CDR1 and CDR2 are MGHRA and YSYEKL. CDR3 sequence reads: CASRYRENSNQPQHF. CDR3 coding DNA: TGCGCCAGCAGGTACAGGGAGAATAGCAATCAGCCCCAGCATTTT.

This chain connects TRBV19 to TRBJ2-7; D is uncertain. The germline V and J ends were trimmed by 3 bases and 6 bases, with 27 bases remaining between them. CDR1 and CDR2 from the germline V gene are LNHDA and SQIVND (reference sequence). This CDR3 region has 18 residues. CDR3 DNA: TGTGCCAGTAGTATTGCGCCGTGGCAGGAGAACTTGAGGAGCGAGCAGTACTTC. Residues: CASSIAPWQENLRSEQYF.

The chain combines TRBV4-1 with TRBJ1-2, with a tentative D call TRBD1 (6 bases). Trimming left V 0 bases short and J 6 bases short, with 11 bases between. CDR1 and CDR2 from the germline V gene are MGHRA and YSYEKL. The CDR3 covers 14 residues. The CDR3 loop is CASSQDRGGHGYTF. The CDR3 coding sequence is TGCGCCAGCAGCCAAGATAGGGGGGGCCATGGCTACACCTTC.

The V and J genes are TRBV6-1 and TRBJ2-1; TRBD2 aligns across 7 bases. Germline V gives CDR1 MNHNS, CDR2 SASEGT. With V trimmed by 5 bases and J by 4 bases, 5 bases remained unmatched. This CDR3 region has 14 residues. The CDR3 nucleotides read TGTGCCAGCAGTCGAGCGGGGACTTACAATGAGCAGTTCTTC. It specifies CASSRAGTYNEQFF.

This rearrangement joins TRBV13 to TRBJ1-5, with D unclear. V lost 6 bases, J lost 2 bases, and 8 bases lay in between. Germline V gene sequence: CDR1 PRHDT, CDR2 FYEKMQ (reference sequence). The CDR3 loop spans 13 amino acids. CDR3 residues: CASRFQGNQPQHF. The CDR3 DNA is TGTGCCAGCAGATTCCAGGGCAATCAGCCCCAGCATTTT. The variable domain in full, with the rest retrieved from reference TRBV13 and TRBJ1-5, is AAGVIQSPRHLIKEKRETATLKCYPIPRHDTVYWYQQGPGQDPQFLISFYEKMQSDKGSIPDRFSAQQFSDYHSELNMSSLELGDSALYFCASRFQGNQPQHFGDGTRLSIL.

The CDR3 loop reads CASSVEGTPYNEQFF. CDR3 DNA sequence: TGTGCCAGCAGCGTAGAAGGTACTCCATACAATGAGCAGTTCTTC. The rearrangement joins TRBV9 to TRBJ2-1; D remains ambiguous. The CDR3 runs 15 residues. V lost 0 bases and J lost 4, with 11 bases in between. The V gene's germline CDR1 is SGDLS and CDR2 YYNGEE.

The rearrangement links TRBV7-8 to TRBJ2-6, with D possibly TRBD1 on 7 matching bases. Germline CDR1 and CDR2: SGHVS and FQNEAQ. This CDR3 has 17 amino acids. V was cut by 8 bases and J by 2 bases, with 19 bases left in between. The CDR3 region is CASGIRSGGTGANVLTF. CDR3 in DNA: TGTGCCAGCGGAATTCGGTCAGGGGGGACTGGGGCCAACGTCCTGACTTTC.

The chain has TRBV4-2 and TRBJ1-2; a possible D gene is TRBD1 (6 bases). Trimming removed 4 bases at V and 0 bases at J, with 15 bases between. Germline V lookup: CDR1 LGHNA, CDR2 YNFKEQ. There are 16 residues in the CDR3. The CDR3 region is CASSLEDRTPNYGYTF. For the CDR3, the DNA is TGTGCCAGCAGCCTTGAGGACAGAACCCCTAACTATGGCTACACCTTC.

This sequence joins TRBV6-5 and TRBJ2-7; D is unclear. The CDR3 runs 14 residues. Per germline, CDR1 MNHEY and CDR2 SVGAGI. V was cut by 2 bases and J by 7 bases, with 15 bases left in between. CDR3 DNA: TGTGCCAGCAGTTACGATGGGGTTTTCAGTGAGCAGTACTTC. Translated, it gives CASSYDGVFSEQYF.

CDR3 loop: CASSRGGTEAFF. CDR3 nucleotides: TGTGCCAGCAGCCGGGGCGGCACTGAAGCTTTCTTT. This chain uses TRBV27 with TRBJ1-1, with D possibly being TRBD1 (5 bases). The CDR3 runs to 12 residues. The V gene lost 6 bases and the J gene lost 4 bases, with 9 bases spanning the gap. Germline V gene data show CDR1 as MNHEY and CDR2 as SMNVEV (reference sequence).

V gene TRBV4-3 combines with J gene TRBJ1-4; the match to TRBD1 covers 8 bases. The germline V gene has CDR1 LGHNA and CDR2 YSLEER. After removal of 0 bases from V and 7 bases from J, the junction contained 10 bases not matched to a gene. The CDR3 loop spans 17 amino acids. The CDR3 region is CASSQDTTGGASEKLFF. CDR3 nucleotide sequence: TGCGCCAGCAGCCAAGATACAACAGGGGGAGCTTCTGAAAAACTGTTTTTT.